The T cell receptor (beta chain) described here comes from a study of a mutant IDH1 vaccine in newly diagnosed glioma. Study information: An approximately 62% male, about 38% female split and a mean age of roughly 44 years characterized treated patients.

Specified time point: week 11, during vaccination. Doses consisted of 300 ug of mutant IDH1 20-mer peptide each, paired with topical imiquimod. Of note for this clone: Antigen: not known.

Some clones are missing from TCRdb's copy, which holds only in-frame ones; the method was immunoSEQ multiplex PCR. The table includes approximately 64,000 clones, approximately 88% detected once. CDR1 is SGHNT and CDR2 is YENEEA in the germline V gene. The CDR3 sequence is 16 residues long. The junction had 3 bases not matched to a gene; V was cut back by 0 bases and J by 3 bases. V usage is TRBV11-3 and J usage is TRBJ2-2; 8 nucleotides agree with TRBD1. The material sequenced was PBMCs, taken from a glioma patient whose treatment included an IDH1 peptide vaccine. The clonotype comes from a woman in her forties or fifties with glioma. CDR3 residues: CASSLDSGQDTGELFF. The CDR3 DNA reads TGTGCCAGCAGCTTAGATTCGGGACAGGACACCGGGGAGCTGTTTTTT.